What follows describes a single TCR beta chain. Its antigen remains unknown. This record belongs to a study of identical twins. Study-level points and caveats: Abundant cord blood beta clonotypes carried fewer insertions; memory repertoires showed none. Zero-insertion analyses could be partly confounded by invariant MAIT and iNKT cells.

cDNA molecules carried unique molecular identifiers, and template switching added a universal primer site. TCRdb recomputed calls from the 5' RACE reads with MiXCR, one row per CDR3 protein. The sample has fewer than 900,000 distinct CDR3 sequences, 21% seen once. The CDR3 loop spans 13 amino acids. Germline-derived CDR1 and CDR2 are SQVTM and ANQGSEA. With V trimmed by 8 bases and J by 4 bases, 5 bases remained unmatched. Separately, the same data were catalogued under a study of T cells expressing NK-cell markers. This second report adds: In a handful of donors, dominant clonotypes made up roughly 25-60.1% of CD3+CD56-NKG2C+ cells.

The receptor comes from a woman between 18 and 29 years old in good health. This chain uses TRBV29-1 with TRBJ1-3; 10 bases match TRBD1. Sequencing was performed on PBMCs. The CDR3 spells CSSDRGQGNTIYF. Here the CDR3 DNA reads TGCAGCTCCGACAGGGGGCAAGGAAACACCATATATTTT.